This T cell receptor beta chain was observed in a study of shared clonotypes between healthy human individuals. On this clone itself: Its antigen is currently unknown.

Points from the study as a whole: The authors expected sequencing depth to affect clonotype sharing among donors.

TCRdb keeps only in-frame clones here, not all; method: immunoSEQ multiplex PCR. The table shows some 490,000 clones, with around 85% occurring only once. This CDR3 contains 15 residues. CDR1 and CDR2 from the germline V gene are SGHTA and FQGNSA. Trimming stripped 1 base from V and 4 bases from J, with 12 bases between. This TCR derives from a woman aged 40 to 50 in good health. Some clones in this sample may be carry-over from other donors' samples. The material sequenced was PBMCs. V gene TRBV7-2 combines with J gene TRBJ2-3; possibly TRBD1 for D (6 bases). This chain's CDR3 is CASSLVGRGPDTQYF. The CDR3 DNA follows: TGTGCCAGCAGCTTAGTTGGCAGGGGCCCAGATACGCAGTATTTT.